Presented here are 5 T cell receptor beta chains from one specimen sequenced in a study of blood T cell repertoires in COVID-19. Sequencing was performed with immunoSEQ multiplex PCR; in TCRdb, only in-frame clones are kept and a portion is missing. The sample lists 250,000 to 350,000 clones, about 90% occurring once. The material sequenced was PBMCs or T cells enriched from blood (not recorded which). These receptors came from a woman in her forties or fifties who had been exposed to COVID-19.

The rearrangement uses TRBV30 and TRBJ1-5, with D unclear. The CDR3 length is 14 residues. Between the trimmed V and J ends, which lost 2 bases and 4 bases, there was a span of 12 bases. Germline V CDR1 and CDR2: GTSNPN, SVGIG (reference sequence). CDR3 in DNA: TGTGCCTGGAGTAGTGTACAGAATAATCAGCCCCAGCATTTT. As protein: CAWSSVQNNQPQHF.

The chain uses TRBV7-9 and TRBJ2-1; TRBD2 is a possible D gene (7 bases). CDR1 and CDR2 from the germline V gene are SEHNR and FQNEAQ (reference sequence). The ends were cut back, 8 bases at V and 4 bases at J, with 15 bases in the middle. The CDR3 totals 14 residues. CDR3 loop: CASGGGAEYNEQFF. The CDR3, as DNA: TGTGCCAGCGGAGGGGGGGCGGAGTACAATGAGCAGTTCTTC.

The J gene is TRBJ1-6, the V gene TRBV4-1, with a weak D call TRBD1 (6 bases). Germline V lookup: CDR1 MGHRA, CDR2 YSYEKL. V lost 0 bases and J lost 6, with 15 bases in between. The CDR3 has 17 amino acids. DNA for the CDR3: TGCGCCAGCAGCCAAGATTCCGGGTTCAGGGGTAATTCACCCCTCCACTTT. Its protein product is CASSQDSGFRGNSPLHF.

The chain has TRBV18 and TRBJ1-1; a weak D match, TRBD1 (5 bases). Germline V gene lookup returns CDR1 KGHSH and CDR2 LQKENI. There are 14 residues in the CDR3. Trimming took off 6 bases at V and 6 bases at J, with 17 bases between the two ends. The CDR3, as DNA: TGTGCCAGCTCGCTTCAGGGAGGGGAAGCTGAAGCTTTCTTT. Translated: CASSLQGGEAEAFF.

The chain joins TRBV19 to TRBJ1-2; 9 bases fit TRBD1. Looked up from germline, CDR1 is LNHDA and CDR2 is SQIVND (reference sequence). The CDR3 runs to 13 residues. Trimming at V came to 11 bases and at J to 7 bases, leaving 11 bases not matched to a gene. CDR3 in amino acids: CAPTPDRGCGYTF. In DNA form, the CDR3 reads TGTGCCCCTACTCCGGACAGGGGATGTGGCTACACCTTC.